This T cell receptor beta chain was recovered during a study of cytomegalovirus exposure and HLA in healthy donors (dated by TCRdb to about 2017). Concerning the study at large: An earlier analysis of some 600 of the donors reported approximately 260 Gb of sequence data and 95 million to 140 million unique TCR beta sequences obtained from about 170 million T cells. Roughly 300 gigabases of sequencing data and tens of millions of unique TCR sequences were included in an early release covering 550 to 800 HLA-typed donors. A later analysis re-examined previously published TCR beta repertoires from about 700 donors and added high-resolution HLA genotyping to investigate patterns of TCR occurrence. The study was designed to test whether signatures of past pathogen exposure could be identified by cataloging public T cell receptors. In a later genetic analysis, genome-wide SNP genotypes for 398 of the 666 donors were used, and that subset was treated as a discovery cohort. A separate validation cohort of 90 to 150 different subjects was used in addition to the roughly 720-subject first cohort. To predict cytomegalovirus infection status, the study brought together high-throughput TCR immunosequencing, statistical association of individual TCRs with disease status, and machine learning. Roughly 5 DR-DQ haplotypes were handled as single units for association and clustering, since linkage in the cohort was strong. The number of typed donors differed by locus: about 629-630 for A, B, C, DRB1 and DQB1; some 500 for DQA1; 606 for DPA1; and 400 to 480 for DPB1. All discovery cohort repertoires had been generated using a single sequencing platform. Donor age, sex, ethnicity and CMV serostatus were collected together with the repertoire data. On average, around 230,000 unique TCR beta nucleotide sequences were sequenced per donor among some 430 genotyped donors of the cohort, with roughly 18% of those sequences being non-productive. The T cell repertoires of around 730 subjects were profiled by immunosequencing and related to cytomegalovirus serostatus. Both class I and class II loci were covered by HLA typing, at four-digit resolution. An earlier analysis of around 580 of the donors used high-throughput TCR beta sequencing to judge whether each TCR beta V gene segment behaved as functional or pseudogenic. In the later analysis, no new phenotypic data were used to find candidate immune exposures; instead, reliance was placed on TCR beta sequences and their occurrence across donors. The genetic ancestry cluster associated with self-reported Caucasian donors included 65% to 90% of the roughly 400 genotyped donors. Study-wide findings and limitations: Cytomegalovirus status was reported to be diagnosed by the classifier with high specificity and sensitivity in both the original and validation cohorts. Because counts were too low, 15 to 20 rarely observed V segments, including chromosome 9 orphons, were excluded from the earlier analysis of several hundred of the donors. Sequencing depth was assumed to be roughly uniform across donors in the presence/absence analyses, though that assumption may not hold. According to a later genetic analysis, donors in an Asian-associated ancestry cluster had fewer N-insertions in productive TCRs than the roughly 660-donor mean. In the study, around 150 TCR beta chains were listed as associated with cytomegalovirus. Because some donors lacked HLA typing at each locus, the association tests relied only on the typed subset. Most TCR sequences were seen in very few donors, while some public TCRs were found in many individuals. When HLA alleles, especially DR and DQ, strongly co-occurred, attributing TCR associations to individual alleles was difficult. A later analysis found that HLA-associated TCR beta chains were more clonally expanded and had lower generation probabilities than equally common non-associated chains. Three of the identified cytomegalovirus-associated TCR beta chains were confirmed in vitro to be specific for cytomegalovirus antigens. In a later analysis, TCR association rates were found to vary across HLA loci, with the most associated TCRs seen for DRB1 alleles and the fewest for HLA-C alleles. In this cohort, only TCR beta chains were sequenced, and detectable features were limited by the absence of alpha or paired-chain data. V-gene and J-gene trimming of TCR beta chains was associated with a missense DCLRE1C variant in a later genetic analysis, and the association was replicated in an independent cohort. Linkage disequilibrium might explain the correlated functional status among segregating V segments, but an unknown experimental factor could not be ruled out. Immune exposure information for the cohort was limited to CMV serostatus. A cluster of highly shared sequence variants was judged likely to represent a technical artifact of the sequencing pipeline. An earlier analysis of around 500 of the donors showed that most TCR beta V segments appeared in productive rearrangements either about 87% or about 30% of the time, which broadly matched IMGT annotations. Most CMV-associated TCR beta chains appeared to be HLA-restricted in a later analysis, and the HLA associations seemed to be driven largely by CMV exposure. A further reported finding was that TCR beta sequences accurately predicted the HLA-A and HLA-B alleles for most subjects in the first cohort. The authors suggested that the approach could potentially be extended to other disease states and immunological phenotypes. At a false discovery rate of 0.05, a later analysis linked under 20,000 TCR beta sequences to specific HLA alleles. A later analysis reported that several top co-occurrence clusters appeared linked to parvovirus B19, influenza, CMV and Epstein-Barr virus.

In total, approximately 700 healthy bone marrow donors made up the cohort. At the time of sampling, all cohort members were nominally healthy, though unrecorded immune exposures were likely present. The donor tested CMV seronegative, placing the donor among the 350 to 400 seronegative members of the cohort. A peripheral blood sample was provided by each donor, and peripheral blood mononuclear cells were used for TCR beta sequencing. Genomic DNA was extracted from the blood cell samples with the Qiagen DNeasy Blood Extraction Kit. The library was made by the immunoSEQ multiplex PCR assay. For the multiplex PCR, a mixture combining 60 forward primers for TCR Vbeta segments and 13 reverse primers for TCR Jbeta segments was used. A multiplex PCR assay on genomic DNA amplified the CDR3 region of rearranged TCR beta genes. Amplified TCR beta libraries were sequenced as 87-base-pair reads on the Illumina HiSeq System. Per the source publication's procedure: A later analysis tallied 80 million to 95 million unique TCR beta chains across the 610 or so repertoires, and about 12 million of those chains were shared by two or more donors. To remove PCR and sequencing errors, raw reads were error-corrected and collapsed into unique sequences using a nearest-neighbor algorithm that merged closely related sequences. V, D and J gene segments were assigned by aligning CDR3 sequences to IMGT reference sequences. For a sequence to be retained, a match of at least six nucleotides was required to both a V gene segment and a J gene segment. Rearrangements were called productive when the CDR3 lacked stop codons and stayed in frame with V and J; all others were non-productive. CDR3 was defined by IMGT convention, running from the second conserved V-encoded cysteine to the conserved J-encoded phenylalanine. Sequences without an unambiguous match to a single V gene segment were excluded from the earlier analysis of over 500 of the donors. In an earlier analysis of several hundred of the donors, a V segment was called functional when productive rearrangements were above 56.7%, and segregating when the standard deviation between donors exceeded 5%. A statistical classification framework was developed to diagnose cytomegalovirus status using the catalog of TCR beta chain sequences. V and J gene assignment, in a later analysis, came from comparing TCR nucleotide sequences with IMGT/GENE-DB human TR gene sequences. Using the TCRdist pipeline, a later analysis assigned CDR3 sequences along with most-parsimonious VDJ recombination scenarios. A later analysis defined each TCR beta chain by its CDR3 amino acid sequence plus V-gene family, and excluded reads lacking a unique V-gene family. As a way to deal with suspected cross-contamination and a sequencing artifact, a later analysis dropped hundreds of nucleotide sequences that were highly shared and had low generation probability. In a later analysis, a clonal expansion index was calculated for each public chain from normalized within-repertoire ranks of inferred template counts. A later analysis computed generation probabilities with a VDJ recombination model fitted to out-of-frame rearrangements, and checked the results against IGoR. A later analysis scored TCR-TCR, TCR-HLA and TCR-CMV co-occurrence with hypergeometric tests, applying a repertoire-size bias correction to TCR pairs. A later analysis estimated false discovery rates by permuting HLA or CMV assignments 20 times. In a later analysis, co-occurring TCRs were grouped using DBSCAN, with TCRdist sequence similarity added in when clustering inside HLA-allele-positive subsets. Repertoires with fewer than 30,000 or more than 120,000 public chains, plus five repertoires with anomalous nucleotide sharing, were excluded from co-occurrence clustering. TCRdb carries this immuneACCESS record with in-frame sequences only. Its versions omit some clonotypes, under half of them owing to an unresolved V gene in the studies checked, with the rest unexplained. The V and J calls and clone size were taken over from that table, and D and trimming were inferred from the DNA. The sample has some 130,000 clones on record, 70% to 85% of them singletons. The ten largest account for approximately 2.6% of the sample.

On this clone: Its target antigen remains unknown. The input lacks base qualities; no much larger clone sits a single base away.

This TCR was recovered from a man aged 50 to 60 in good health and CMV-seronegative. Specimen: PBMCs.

Read as DNA, the sequence is TGTGCCTGGGGGTTGGGGGCGCTTGAGCAGCCCCAGCATTTT. It is translated as CAWGLGALEQPQHF. The chain is assembled from TRBV30 and TRBJ1-5, and the D gene may be TRBD1, 6 bases matching. The CDR3 runs 14 amino acids, cysteine and phenylalanine included. Only the CDR3 DNA is retained, 42 bases long and in frame from the first base. V is reduced by 5 bases and J by 7 bases, leaving a spacing of 18 bases between them. Sequences GTSNPN (CDR1) and SVGIG (CDR2) are obtained from the germline V gene (reference sequence).